Below, 24 T cell receptor beta chains from the same sample are listed, as sequenced in a study of blood T cell repertoires in COVID-19. Profiled with immunoSEQ multiplex PCR; TCRdb holds only in-frame clones, not every one. Among 45,000 to 50,000 clones listed, around 90% were seen once. The sample taken for sequencing was peripheral blood. These TCRs come from a man aged 45-65 years with acute or convalescent COVID-19.

V gene TRBV28 combines with J gene TRBJ1-6; 8 nucleotides line up with TRBD1. Germline assignment: CDR1 MDHEN and CDR2 SYDVKM. Trimming cost V 8 bases and J 7 bases; bases outside gene matches: 10. The CDR3 has 15 amino acids. The CDR3 nucleotides are TGTGCCAGCGGATCGACGGGACAGGAAAATTCACCCCTCCACTTT. This codes for CASGSTGQENSPLHF.

V gene TRBV9 combines with J gene TRBJ2-1, with 12 bases matching TRBD2. V dropped 0 bases and J dropped 6; count of bases not matched to a gene: 7. The CDR3 is 17 residues long. Germline CDR1 reads SGDLS; CDR2 reads YYNGEE. The CDR3 coding sequence is TGTGCCAGCAGCGTAGACACGCTAGCGGGAGGGAGCAATGAGCAGTTCTTC. It translates to CASSVDTLAGGSNEQFF.

J is TRBJ1-4 and V is TRBV3-1 (or the pseudogene TRBV3-2); 11 bases match TRBD1. This CDR3 region has 14 residues. Germline V gene data show CDR1 as LGHDT and CDR2 as YNNKEL (reference sequence). V lost 5 bases, J lost 6 bases, and 2 bases stayed unmatched. The CDR3 reads CASSWGQGDEKLFF. The CDR3, as DNA: TGTGCCAGCAGCTGGGGACAGGGGGATGAAAAACTGTTTTTT.

A single count supports this clone. This chain uses TRBV4-1 with TRBJ2-3, with D possibly matching TRBD2 (6 bases). This CDR3 has 14 residues. Trimming took off 3 bases at V and 1 base at J, with 8 bases between the two ends. Germline V gives CDR1 MGHRA, CDR2 YSYEKL. CDR3 sequence reads: CASSQTGGTDTQYF. The CDR3 DNA is TGCGCCAGCAGCCAGACGGGGGGCACAGATACGCAGTATTTT.

V and J are TRBV5-1 and TRBJ2-3; D is uncertain. V was cut by 0 bases and J by 2 bases, with 7 bases left in between. Germline loops: CDR1 SGHRS, CDR2 YFSETQ. The CDR3 contains 14 residues. CDR3 sequence: CASSLADTTDTQYF. CDR3 nucleotides: TGCGCCAGCAGCTTGGCCGACACCACAGATACGCAGTATTTT. Full variable domain (rest looked up from reference TRBV5-1 and TRBJ2-3): KAGVTQTPRYLIKTRGQQVTLSCSPISGHRSVSWYQQTPGQGLQFLFEYFSETQRNKGNFPGRFSGRQFSNSRSEMNVSTLELGDSALYLCASSLADTTDTQYFGPGTRLTVL.

This sequence joins TRBV2 and TRBJ2-1; possible D gene TRBD2, 6 bases. V lost 6 bases to trimming and J lost 9 bases, with 15 bases between them. Per germline, CDR1 SNHLY and CDR2 FYNNEI. The CDR3 is 13 amino acids. This chain's CDR3 is CASSPTSIGEQFF. CDR3 coding DNA: TGTGCCAGCAGCCCTACTAGCATCGGTGAGCAGTTCTTC.

This clone occurred once. Written as DNA, the CDR3 is TGTGCCAGCAGCCCAACAGGGGTAGAGACCCAGTACTTC. This encodes CASSPTGVETQYF. V and J are TRBV7-3 and TRBJ2-5; the match to TRBD1 covers 7 bases. Germline CDR1 reads SGHTA; CDR2 reads FQGTGA. The length of the CDR3 is 13 residues. V shed 5 bases, J shed 4 bases, and the junction held 4 bases outside the gene matches. Full variable domain (missing parts from reference TRBV7-3 and TRBJ2-5): GAGVSQTPSNKVTEKGKYVELRCDPISGHTALYWYRQSLGQGPEFLIYFQGTGAADDSGLPNDRFFAVRPEGSVSTLKIQRTERGDSAVYLCASSPTGVETQYFGPGTRLLVL.

The J gene is TRBJ2-1, the V gene TRBV24-1, with D perhaps matching TRBD1 (6 bases). The CDR3 has 14 amino acids. Per germline, CDR1 KGHDR and CDR2 SFDVKD. The germline V and J ends were trimmed by 0 bases and 6 bases, with 8 bases remaining between them. The CDR3 is CATSDLSRGNEQFF. In DNA, the CDR3 is TGTGCCACCAGTGATTTGAGCAGGGGCAATGAGCAGTTCTTC.

The genes are TRBV7-2 and TRBJ1-1, with no clear D. CDR3 length: 13 amino acids. Germline V gives CDR1 SGHTA, CDR2 FQGNSA. Trimming left V 7 bases short and J 0 bases short, with 9 bases between. The CDR3 coding sequence is TGTGCCAGCAACCCCTACTTGAACACTGAAGCTTTCTTT. Residues: CASNPYLNTEAFF.

This clone was recorded once. The chain uses TRBV12-3 or TRBV12-4 and TRBJ1-2; D is uncertain. The CDR3 length is 12 residues. V lost 3 bases, J lost 1 base, and 3 bases lay in between. As DNA, the CDR3 is TGTGCCAGCAGTTTCTTTAACTATGGCTACACCTTC. The encoded protein is CASSFFNYGYTF.

This sequence joins TRBV12-3 or TRBV12-4 and TRBJ2-7, with D tentatively TRBD1 (6 bases). This CDR3 contains 13 residues. V lost 6 bases to trimming and J lost 1 base, with 10 bases between them. CDR3 nucleotides: TGTGCCAGCAGCCCGGACAGTTCCTACGAGCAGTACTTC. It encodes CASSPDSSYEQYF.

This clone was seen only once. V gene TRBV27 combines with J gene TRBJ1-5, with D uncertain. Looked up from germline, CDR1 is MNHEY and CDR2 is SMNVEV (reference sequence). The CDR3 sequence is 12 residues long. V gave up 2 bases and J gave up 7 bases, with 6 bases separating them. The CDR3: CASSLPGQPQHF. For the CDR3, the DNA is TGTGCCAGCAGTTTACCGGGACAGCCCCAGCATTTT.

The chain links TRBV3-1 (or the pseudogene TRBV3-2) to TRBJ1-2; D perhaps matches TRBD1 (5 bases). This CDR3 contains 14 residues. Germline CDR1 reads LGHDT; CDR2 reads YNNKEL (reference sequence). Trimming shortened V by 4 bases and J by 4 bases, and 13 bases separated the two germline ends. CDR3 loop: CASSPQGGSYGYTF. The CDR3 DNA reads as TGTGCCAGCAGCCCCCAGGGCGGGAGCTATGGCTACACCTTC.

This chain links TRBV5-1 with TRBJ2-2; a weak D match, TRBD2 (7 bases). This CDR3 contains 16 residues. V lost 7 bases and J 4 bases, leaving 20 bases between the germline ends. Looked up from germline, CDR1 is SGHRS and CDR2 is YFSETQ. This CDR3 reads CASAILGGAGTGELFF. The CDR3 DNA sequence: TGCGCCAGCGCCATTCTTGGGGGGGCCGGCACCGGGGAGCTGTTTTTT.

This clone was observed once. This chain links TRBV2 with TRBJ1-1; TRBD1 aligns across 10 bases. The germline gives CDR1 SNHLY, CDR2 FYNNEI. This CDR3 is 15 amino acids long. With 7 bases clipped from V and 4 bases from J, the junction kept 9 bases outside the gene matches. CDR3 protein: CASIGTGDSSTEAFF. In DNA form, the CDR3 reads TGTGCCAGCATCGGGACAGGGGATAGTAGCACTGAAGCTTTCTTT. The full variable domain, rest sourced from reference TRBV2 and TRBJ1-1, is EPEVTQTPSHQVTQMGQEVILRCVPISNHLYFYWYRQILGQKVEFLVSFYNNEISEKSEIFDDQFSVERPDGSNFTLKIRSTKLEDSAMYFCASIGTGDSSTEAFFGQGTRLTVV.

The chain is built from TRBV5-6 and TRBJ1-1; 8 nucleotides align to TRBD1. CDR3 length: 15 amino acids. The V gene end was trimmed by 0 bases and the J gene end by 3 bases; junction bases not matched to a gene: 4. Germline loops: CDR1 SGHDT, CDR2 YYEEEE. CDR3 protein: CASSLAGQGHTEAFF. The CDR3 DNA follows: TGTGCCAGCAGCTTGGCCGGACAGGGTCACACTGAAGCTTTCTTT.

In nucleotides, the CDR3 is TGCGCCAGCAGCTTTGAAGTAGACACTGAAGCTTTCTTT. This translates into CASSFEVDTEAFF. The chain uses TRBV5-1 and TRBJ1-1; the D is unclear. The CDR3 is 13 residues long. Germline-derived CDR1 and CDR2 are SGHRS and YFSETQ. With 2 bases removed from V and 3 bases from J, the gap between germline ends came to 8 bases.

This chain joins TRBV4-1 and TRBJ2-2; 9 bases fit TRBD2. Per the germline V gene, CDR1 is MGHRA and CDR2 is YSYEKL. The CDR3 contains 16 residues. The junction had 4 bases not matched to a gene; V was cut back by 5 bases and J by 0 bases. CDR3 sequence reads: CASSDRLAANTGELFF. DNA for the CDR3: TGCGCCAGCAGCGACAGACTAGCGGCGAACACCGGGGAGCTGTTTTTT.

This chain joins TRBV14 and TRBJ2-5; possible D gene TRBD2, 7 bases. V lost 3 bases and J lost 4, with 18 bases in between. CDR1 SGHDN and CDR2 FVKESK come from the germline V gene. The CDR3 covers 16 residues. This CDR3 is CASSHLEGGRRETQYF. CDR3 in DNA: TGTGCCAGCAGCCACCTCGAGGGGGGGCGTCGAGAGACCCAGTACTTC.

The chain couples TRBV11-2 to TRBJ2-3, with 8 positions matching TRBD1. This CDR3 has 12 amino acids. V trimming: 4 bases; J trimming: 7 bases; junction bases outside the gene matches: 1. Germline V gives CDR1 SGHAT, CDR2 FQNNGV. The CDR3 loop reads CASSWTGYTQYF. In DNA, the CDR3 is TGTGCCAGCAGCTGGACAGGGTATACGCAGTATTTT.

This clone was recorded once. The chain employs TRBV5-1 and TRBJ2-3; 9 bases are a match to TRBD1. The CDR3 covers 15 residues. Trimming took 5 bases from V and 3 from J; bases not matched to a gene: 7. CDR1 SGHRS and CDR2 YFSETQ come from the germline V gene. The chain's CDR3 is CASSPPGQGTDTQYF. The CDR3 region has the DNA TGCGCCAGCAGTCCTCCGGGACAGGGAACAGATACGCAGTATTTT.

The chain combines TRBV7-9 with TRBJ2-7, with TRBD1 matching 7 bases. This CDR3 contains 14 residues. After removal of 5 bases from V and 5 bases from J, the junction contained 9 bases not matched to a gene. Germline V gene lookup returns CDR1 SEHNR and CDR2 FQNEAQ (reference sequence). CDR3 residues: CASSQTGTAHEQYF. Here the CDR3 DNA reads TGTGCCAGCAGCCAGACCGGGACAGCCCACGAGCAGTACTTC.

The gene calls are TRBV5-8 and TRBJ1-2; 7 bases map to TRBD1. The CDR3 has 15 residues. Trimming at V came to 2 bases and at J to 1 base, leaving 5 bases not matched to a gene. CDR1 and CDR2 (germline): SGHTS, YDEGEE. CDR3: CASSLGRGINYGYTF. CDR3 nucleotides: TGTGCCAGCAGCTTAGGCAGGGGGATTAACTATGGCTACACCTTC.

V and J are TRBV7-2 and TRBJ2-7; weak D call: TRBD1 (6 bases). The CDR3 is 15 residues long. V was cut by 2 bases and J by 2 bases, with 13 bases left in between. The V gene's germline CDR1 is SGHTA and CDR2 FQGNSA. The CDR3 nucleotides read TGTGCCAGCAGCTTAATGGCAGGACAGACCTACGAGCAGTACTTC. Protein: CASSLMAGQTYEQYF.